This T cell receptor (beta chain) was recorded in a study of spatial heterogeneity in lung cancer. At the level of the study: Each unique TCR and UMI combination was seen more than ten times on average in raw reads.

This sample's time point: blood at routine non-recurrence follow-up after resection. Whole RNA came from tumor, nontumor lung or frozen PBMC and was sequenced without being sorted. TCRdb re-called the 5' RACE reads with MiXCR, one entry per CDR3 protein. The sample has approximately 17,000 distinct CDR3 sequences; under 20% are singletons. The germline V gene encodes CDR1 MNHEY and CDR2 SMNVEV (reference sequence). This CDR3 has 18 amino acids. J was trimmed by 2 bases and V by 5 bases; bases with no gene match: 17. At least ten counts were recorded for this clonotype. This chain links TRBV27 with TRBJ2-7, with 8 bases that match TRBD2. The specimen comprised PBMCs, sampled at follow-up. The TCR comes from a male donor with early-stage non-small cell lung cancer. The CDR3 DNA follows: TGTGCCAGCAGTCTCCAATACGGGGGGGCGTTGTCGGCCTACGAGCAGTACTTC. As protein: CASSLQYGGALSAYEQYF.